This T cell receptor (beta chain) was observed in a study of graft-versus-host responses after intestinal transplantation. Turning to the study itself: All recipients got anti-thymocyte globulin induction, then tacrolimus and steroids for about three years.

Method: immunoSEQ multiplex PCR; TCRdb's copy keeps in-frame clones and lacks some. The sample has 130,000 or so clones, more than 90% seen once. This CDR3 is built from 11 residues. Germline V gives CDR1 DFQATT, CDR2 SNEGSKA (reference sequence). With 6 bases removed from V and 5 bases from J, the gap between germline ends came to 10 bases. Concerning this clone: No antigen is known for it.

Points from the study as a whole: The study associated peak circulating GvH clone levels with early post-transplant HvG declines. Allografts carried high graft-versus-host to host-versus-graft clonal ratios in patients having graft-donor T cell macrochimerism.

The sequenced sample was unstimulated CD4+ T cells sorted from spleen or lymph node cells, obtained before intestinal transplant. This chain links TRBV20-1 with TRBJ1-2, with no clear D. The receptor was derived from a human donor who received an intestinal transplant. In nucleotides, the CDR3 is TGCAGTGCCACTATCGAGTATGGCTACACCTTC. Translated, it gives CSATIEYGYTF.